The 7 T cell receptor beta chains below were found in one sample sequenced in a study of blood T cell repertoires in COVID-19. TCRdb keeps only in-frame clones here, not all; method: immunoSEQ multiplex PCR. Of fewer than 350,000 clones listed, roughly 85% are singletons. Source material: peripheral blood. The receptors here all came from a human donor in a cohort sampled during active COVID-19.

CDR3 DNA: TGTGCCAGCAGTCACCCAAAGGACAGGGGGTACACCTTC. It is translated as CASSHPKDRGYTF. V gene TRBV2 combines with J gene TRBJ1-2; TRBD1 aligns across 10 bases. The CDR3 contains 13 residues. The germline V gene encodes CDR1 SNHLY and CDR2 FYNNEI. Germline trimming cut 5 bases from V and 11 bases from J; bases unmatched to any gene: 8.

The J gene is TRBJ2-6, the V gene TRBV3-1 (or the pseudogene TRBV3-2); unclear D gene. Trimming shortened V by 3 bases and J by 1 base, and 13 bases separated the two germline ends. The length of the CDR3 is 17 residues. In germline, CDR1 is LGHDT, CDR2 YNNKEL (reference sequence). The CDR3 protein is CASSQSWLRSGANVLTF. As DNA, the CDR3 is TGTGCCAGCAGCCAGAGTTGGTTAAGATCTGGGGCCAACGTCCTGACTTTC.

This clone was counted a few times. The chain has TRBV27 and TRBJ2-3, with D perhaps matching TRBD1 (6 bases). There are 16 residues in the CDR3. V gave up 5 bases and J gave up 4 bases, with 19 bases separating them. The germline V gene has CDR1 MNHEY and CDR2 SMNVEV (reference sequence). CDR3 DNA sequence: TGTGCCAGCAGTACGGGACAATCGCTCAGAGCAGATACGCAGTATTTT. This codes for CASSTGQSLRADTQYF.

The genes are TRBV18 and TRBJ1-3; TRBD1 aligns across 7 bases. From germline, CDR1 is KGHSH and CDR2 LQKENI. Germline trimming cut 5 bases from V and 0 bases from J; bases unmatched to any gene: 7. This CDR3 has 16 residues. In DNA form, the CDR3 reads TGTGCCAGCTCAGCGAGGACAGGTAGCTCTGGAAACACCATATATTTT. It translates to CASSARTGSSGNTIYF. The full variable domain, its missing parts supplied by reference TRBV18 and TRBJ1-3, is NAGVMQNPRHLVRRRGQEARLRCSPMKGHSHVYWYRQLPEEGLKFMVYLQKENIIDESGMPKERFSAEFPKEGPSILRIQQVVRGDSAAYFCASSARTGSSGNTIYFGEGSWLTVV.

This clone appeared once. V usage is TRBV6-5 and J usage is TRBJ2-1; 11 nucleotides match TRBD1. There are 15 residues in the CDR3. Germline V CDR1 and CDR2: MNHEY, SVGAGI. The V and J ends lost 4 bases and 6 bases, in that order; junction bases with no gene match: 5. This chain's CDR3 is CASSSLDRGLNEQFF. DNA for the CDR3: TGTGCCAGCAGTTCCCTGGACAGGGGGCTCAATGAGCAGTTCTTC.

The V and J genes are TRBV2 and TRBJ2-7; D gene unclear. V lost 1 base and J lost 2, with 9 bases in between. This CDR3 spans 14 amino acids. Germline CDR1 SNHLY, CDR2 FYNNEI. In DNA, the CDR3 is TGTGCCAGCAGTGAAGGATTCGCGGCCTACGAGCAGTACTTC. Its protein is CASSEGFAAYEQYF.

The chain combines TRBV11-2 with TRBJ1-3; weak D call: TRBD1 (6 bases). Germline V gene sequence: CDR1 SGHAT, CDR2 FQNNGV. The CDR3 length is 16 residues. Between the trimmed V and J ends, which lost 5 bases and 6 bases, there was a span of 20 bases. The CDR3 here is CASSLQGTLYENTIYF. In DNA, the CDR3 is TGTGCCAGCAGCCTACAGGGTACCCTGTATGAAAACACCATATATTTT.